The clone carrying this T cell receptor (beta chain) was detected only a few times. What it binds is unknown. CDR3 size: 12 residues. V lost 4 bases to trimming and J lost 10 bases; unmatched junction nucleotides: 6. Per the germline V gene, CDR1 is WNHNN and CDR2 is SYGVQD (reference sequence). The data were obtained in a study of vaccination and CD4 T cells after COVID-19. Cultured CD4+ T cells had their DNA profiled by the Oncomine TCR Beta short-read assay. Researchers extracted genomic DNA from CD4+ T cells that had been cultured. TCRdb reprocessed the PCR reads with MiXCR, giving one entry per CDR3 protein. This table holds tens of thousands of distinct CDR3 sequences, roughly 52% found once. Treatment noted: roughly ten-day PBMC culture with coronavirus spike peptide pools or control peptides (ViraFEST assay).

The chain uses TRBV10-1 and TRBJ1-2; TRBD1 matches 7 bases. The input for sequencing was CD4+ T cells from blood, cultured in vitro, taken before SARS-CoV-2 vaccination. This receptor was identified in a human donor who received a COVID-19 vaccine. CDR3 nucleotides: TGCGCCAGCAGTGTCGACAGGGTCCTCTACACCTTC. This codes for CASSVDRVLYTF.